This TCR beta chain was captured in a study of cytomegalovirus exposure and HLA in healthy donors. Overall study: Genetic ancestry analysis placed about 80% of the 398 donors that were genotyped in the Caucasian-associated cluster. Overall study findings and caveats: The study listed 150 to 200 cytomegalovirus-associated TCR beta chains. Based on reports, TCR beta sequences accurately predicted HLA-A and HLA-B alleles for most subjects.

A word on this clone: The antigen is undetermined.

The PCR ran on 60 Vbeta and 13 Jbeta primers. The method was immunoSEQ multiplex PCR; TCRdb's version includes in-frame clones alone and lacks a portion of them. The sample holds approximately 150,000 clones, just under 70% seen once. CDR1 is LNHNV, CDR2 YYDKDF, per germline (reference sequence). The V gene lost 1 base and the J gene lost 5 bases, with 15 bases spanning the gap. The CDR3 spans 16 residues. This rearrangement joins TRBV15 to TRBJ2-1, with D possibly being TRBD2 (5 bases). The receptor was derived from a man between 60 and 70 years old in good health and CMV-seronegative. Sequenced: PBMCs. CDR3 sequence (DNA): TGTGCCACCAGCAGAGGGACTCCTCCAGAAGACAATGAGCAGTTCTTC. It encodes CATSRGTPPEDNEQFF.